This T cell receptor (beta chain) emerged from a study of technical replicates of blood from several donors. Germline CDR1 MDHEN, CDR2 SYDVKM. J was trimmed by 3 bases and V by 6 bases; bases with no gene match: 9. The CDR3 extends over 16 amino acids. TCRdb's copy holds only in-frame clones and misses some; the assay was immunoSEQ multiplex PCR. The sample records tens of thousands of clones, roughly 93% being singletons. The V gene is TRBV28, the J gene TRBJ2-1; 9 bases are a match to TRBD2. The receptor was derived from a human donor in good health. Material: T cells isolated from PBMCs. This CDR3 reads CASSPALAGSYNEQFF. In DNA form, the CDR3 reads TGTGCCAGCAGCCCTGCCCTAGCGGGGAGCTACAATGAGCAGTTCTTC.